These T cell receptor beta chains were read from a single sample in a study of T cells after yellow fever vaccination. TCRdb redid the calling of the 5' RACE reads with MiXCR, one entry per CDR3 protein. The sample shows hundreds of thousands of distinct CDR3 sequences, 10% to 15% of them seen only once. The sample was PBMCs, taken on the day of the yellow fever booster vaccination. The source is a young man who received the YFV17D yellow fever vaccine. CDR3s include the opening cysteine and the closing phenylalanine or tryptophan. D genes are given only for firm matches. Part of the rows lack a size; the others show once, few, many or a class for expanded clones.

-	TRBV18	15	TRBD1	TRBJ1-1	CASSPGQGVYTEAFF	TGTGCCAGCTCACCGGGACAGGGGGTATATACTGAAGCTTTCTTT
few	TRBV20-1	13	-	TRBJ2-7	CSARDGSVYEQYF	TGCAGTGCTAGAGATGGGAGTGTGTACGAGCAGTACTTC
many	TRBV20-1	14	-	TRBJ2-1	CSAITGSSYNEQFF	TGCAGTGCTATAACAGGGAGCTCCTACAATGAGCAGTTCTTC
-	TRBV6-2/TRBV6-3	14	-	TRBJ2-6	CASNEGTGANVLTF	TGTGCCAGCAATGAGGGAACTGGGGCCAACGTCCTGACTTTC
few	TRBV9	15	-	TRBJ1-3	CASSVAPGSGNTIYF	TGTGCCAGCAGCGTAGCGCCGGGGAGTGGAAACACCATATATTTT
few	TRBV20-1	13	-	TRBJ2-7	CSASATSAGEQYF	TGCAGTGCTAGTGCGACGTCAGCTGGCGAGCAGTACTTC
-	TRBV7-2	22	TRBD2	TRBJ2-1	CASSRFGGRASQSTSSYNEQFF	TGTGCCAGCAGTCGTTTCGGCGGGAGGGCCTCCCAATCAACAAGCTCCTACAATGAGCAGTTCTTC
-	TRBV29-1	13	TRBD1	TRBJ1-1	CSARTGQATEAFF	TGCAGCGCCAGGACAGGGCAGGCCACTGAAGCTTTCTTT
few	TRBV7-2	15	-	TRBJ2-3	CASSFQPSPVDTQYF	TGTGCCAGCAGCTTCCAACCGTCTCCCGTCGATACGCAGTATTTT
-	TRBV30	13	-	TRBJ2-7	CAWSVRWDSEQYF	TGTGCCTGGAGTGTACGATGGGATAGCGAGCAGTACTTC